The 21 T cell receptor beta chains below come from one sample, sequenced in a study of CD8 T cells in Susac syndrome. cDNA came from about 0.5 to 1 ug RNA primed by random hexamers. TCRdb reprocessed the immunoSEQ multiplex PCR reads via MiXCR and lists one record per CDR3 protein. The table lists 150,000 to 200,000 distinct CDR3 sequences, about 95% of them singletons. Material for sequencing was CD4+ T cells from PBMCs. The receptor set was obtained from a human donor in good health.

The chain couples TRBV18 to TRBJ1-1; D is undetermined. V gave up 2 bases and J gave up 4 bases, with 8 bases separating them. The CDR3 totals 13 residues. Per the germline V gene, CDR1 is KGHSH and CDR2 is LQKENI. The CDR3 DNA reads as TGTGCCAGCTCACCATATCGGGGCACTGAAGCTTTCTTT. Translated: CASSPYRGTEAFF.

The CDR3 loop is CASIRFPYEQYF. Written as DNA, the CDR3 is TGTGCCAGCATTAGGTTCCCCTACGAGCAGTACTTC. This chain links TRBV11-3 with TRBJ2-7; D call uncertain. The V gene's germline CDR1 is SGHNT and CDR2 YENEEA. V lost 7 bases to trimming and J lost 2 bases, with 9 bases between them. This CDR3 contains 12 residues.

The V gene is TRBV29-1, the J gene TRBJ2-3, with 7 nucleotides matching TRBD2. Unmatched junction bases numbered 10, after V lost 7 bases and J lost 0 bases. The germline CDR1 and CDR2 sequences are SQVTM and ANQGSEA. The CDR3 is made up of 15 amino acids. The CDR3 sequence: CSATAGLPSTDTQYF. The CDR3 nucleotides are TGCAGCGCCACAGCGGGGTTACCTAGCACAGATACGCAGTATTTT.

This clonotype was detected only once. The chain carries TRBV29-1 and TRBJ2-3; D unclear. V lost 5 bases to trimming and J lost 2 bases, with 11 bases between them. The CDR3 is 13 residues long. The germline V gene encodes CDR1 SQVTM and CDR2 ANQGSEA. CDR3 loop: CSVFTHFTDTQYF. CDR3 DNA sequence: TGCAGCGTTTTCACCCACTTCACAGATACGCAGTATTTT.

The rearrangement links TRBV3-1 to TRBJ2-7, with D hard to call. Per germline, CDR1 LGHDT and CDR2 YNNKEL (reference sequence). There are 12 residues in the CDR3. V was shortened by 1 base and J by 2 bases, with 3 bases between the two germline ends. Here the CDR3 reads CASSQAAYEQYF. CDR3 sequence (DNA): TGTGCCAGCAGCCAAGCAGCCTACGAGCAGTACTTC.

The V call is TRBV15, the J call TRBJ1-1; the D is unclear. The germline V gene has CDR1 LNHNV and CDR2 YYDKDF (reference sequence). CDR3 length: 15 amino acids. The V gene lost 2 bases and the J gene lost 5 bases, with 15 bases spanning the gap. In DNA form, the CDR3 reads TGTGCCACCAGCAGATTGAAGGGTGGCCGAACTGAAGCTTTCTTT. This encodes CATSRLKGGRTEAFF. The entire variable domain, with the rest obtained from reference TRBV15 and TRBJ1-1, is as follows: DAMVIQNPRYQVTQFGKPVTLSCSQTLNHNVMYWYQQKSSQAPKLLFHYYDKDFNNEADTPDNFQSRRPNTSFCFLDIRSPGLGDTAMYLCATSRLKGGRTEAFFGQGTRLTVV.

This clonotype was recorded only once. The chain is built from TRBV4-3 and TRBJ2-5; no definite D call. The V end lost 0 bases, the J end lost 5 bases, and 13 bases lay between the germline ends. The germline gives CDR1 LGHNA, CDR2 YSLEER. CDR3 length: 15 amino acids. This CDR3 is CASSQEAEPLETQYF. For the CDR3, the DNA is TGCGCCAGCAGCCAAGAGGCAGAACCTCTGGAGACCCAGTACTTC.

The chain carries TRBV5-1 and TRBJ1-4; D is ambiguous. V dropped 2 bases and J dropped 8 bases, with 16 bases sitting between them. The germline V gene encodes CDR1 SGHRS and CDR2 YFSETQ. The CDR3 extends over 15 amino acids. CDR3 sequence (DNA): TGCGCCAGCAGCTTCGAAGGGCGGGTGAAGGAAAAACTGTTTTTT. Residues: CASSFEGRVKEKLFF. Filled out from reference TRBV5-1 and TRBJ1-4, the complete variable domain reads KAGVTQTPRYLIKTRGQQVTLSCSPISGHRSVSWYQQTPGQGLQFLFEYFSETQRNKGNFPGRFSGRQFSNSRSEMNVSTLELGDSALYLCASSFEGRVKEKLFFGSGTQLSVL.

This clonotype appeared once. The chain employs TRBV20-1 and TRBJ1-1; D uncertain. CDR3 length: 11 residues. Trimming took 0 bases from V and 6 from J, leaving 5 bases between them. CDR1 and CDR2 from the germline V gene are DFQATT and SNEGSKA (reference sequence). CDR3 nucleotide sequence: TGCAGTGCTAGAGATCTCGCTGAAGCTTTCTTT. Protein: CSARDLAEAFF.

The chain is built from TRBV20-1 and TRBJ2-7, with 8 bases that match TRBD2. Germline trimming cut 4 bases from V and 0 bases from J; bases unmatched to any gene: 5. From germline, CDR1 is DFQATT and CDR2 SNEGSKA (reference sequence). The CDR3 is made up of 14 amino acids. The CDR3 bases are TGCAGTGCTATCCTTAGCGGGAACTCCTACGAGCAGTACTTC. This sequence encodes CSAILSGNSYEQYF.

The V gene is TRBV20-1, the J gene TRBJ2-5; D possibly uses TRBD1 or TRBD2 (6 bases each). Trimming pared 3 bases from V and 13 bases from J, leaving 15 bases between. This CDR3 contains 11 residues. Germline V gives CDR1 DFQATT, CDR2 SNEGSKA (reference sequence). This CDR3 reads CSARRGAQWYF. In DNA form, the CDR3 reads TGCAGTGCTAGGAGGGGGGCCCAATGGTACTTC.

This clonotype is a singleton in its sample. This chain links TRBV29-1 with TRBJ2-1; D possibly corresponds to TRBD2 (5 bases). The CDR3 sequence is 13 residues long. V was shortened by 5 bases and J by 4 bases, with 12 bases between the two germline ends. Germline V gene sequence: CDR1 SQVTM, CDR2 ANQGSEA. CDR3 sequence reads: CSVTGMGYNEQFF. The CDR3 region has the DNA TGCAGCGTTACCGGGATGGGGTACAATGAGCAGTTCTTC.

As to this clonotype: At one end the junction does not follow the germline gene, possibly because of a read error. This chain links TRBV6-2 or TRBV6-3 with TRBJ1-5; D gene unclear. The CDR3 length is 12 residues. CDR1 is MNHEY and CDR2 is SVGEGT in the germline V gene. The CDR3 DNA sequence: TGTGCCAGCAGTGACTCCAATCAGCCCCAGCATTTT. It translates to CASSDSNQPQHF.

The CDR3 region has the DNA TGCAGCGTTGAAGTGGTGGCGAAGGAGACCCAGTACTTC. Its translation is CSVEVVAKETQYF. The chain couples TRBV29-1 to TRBJ2-5; no clear D. Deletions cut 1 base from V and 5 bases from J, with 11 bases between. CDR1 is SQVTM, CDR2 ANQGSEA, per germline. There are 13 residues in the CDR3.

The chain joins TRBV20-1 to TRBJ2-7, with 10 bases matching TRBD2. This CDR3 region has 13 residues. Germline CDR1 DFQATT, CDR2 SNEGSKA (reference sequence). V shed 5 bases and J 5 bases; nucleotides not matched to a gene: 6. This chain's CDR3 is CSAASGRGNEQYF. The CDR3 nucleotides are TGCAGTGCTGCTAGCGGGAGAGGCAACGAGCAGTACTTC.

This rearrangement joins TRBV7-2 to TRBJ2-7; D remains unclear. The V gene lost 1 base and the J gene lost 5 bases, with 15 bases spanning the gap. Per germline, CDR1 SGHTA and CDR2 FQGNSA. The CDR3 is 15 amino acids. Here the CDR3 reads CASSLVGTPNDEQYF. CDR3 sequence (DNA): TGTGCCAGCAGCTTAGTAGGTACACCGAACGACGAGCAGTACTTC. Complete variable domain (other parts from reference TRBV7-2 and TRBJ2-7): GAGVSQSPSNKVTEKGKDVELRCDPISGHTALYWYRQSLGQGLEFLIYFQGNSAPDKSGLPSDRFSAERTGGSVSTLTIQRTQQEDSAVYLCASSLVGTPNDEQYFGPGTRLTVT.

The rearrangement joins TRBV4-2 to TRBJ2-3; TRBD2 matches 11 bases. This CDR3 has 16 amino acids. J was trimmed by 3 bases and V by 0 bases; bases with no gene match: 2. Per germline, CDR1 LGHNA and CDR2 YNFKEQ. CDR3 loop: CASSQETSGRTDTQYF. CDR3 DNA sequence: TGTGCCAGCAGCCAAGAAACTAGCGGGAGAACAGATACGCAGTATTTT.

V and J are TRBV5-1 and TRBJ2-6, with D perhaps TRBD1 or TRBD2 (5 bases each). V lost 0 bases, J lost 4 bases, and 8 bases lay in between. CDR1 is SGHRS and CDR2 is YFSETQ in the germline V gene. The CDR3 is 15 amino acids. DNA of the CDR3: TGCGCCAGCAGCTTGGGAGGGGAAGGGGCCAACGTCCTGACTTTC. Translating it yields CASSLGGEGANVLTF.

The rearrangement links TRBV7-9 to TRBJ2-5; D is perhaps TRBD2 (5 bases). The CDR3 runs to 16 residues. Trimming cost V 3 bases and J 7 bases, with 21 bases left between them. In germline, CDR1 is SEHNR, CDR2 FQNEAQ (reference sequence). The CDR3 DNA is TGTGCCAGCAGCTTCCTAGCCGGTGGCCGCAGATGGACCCAGTACTTC. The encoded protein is CASSFLAGGRRWTQYF.

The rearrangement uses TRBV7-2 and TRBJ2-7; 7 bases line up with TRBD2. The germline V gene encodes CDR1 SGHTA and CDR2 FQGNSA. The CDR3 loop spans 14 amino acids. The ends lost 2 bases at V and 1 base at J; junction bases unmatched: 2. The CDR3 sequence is CASSLQAGSYEQYF. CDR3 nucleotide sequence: TGTGCCAGCAGCTTACAAGCGGGGTCCTACGAGCAGTACTTC.

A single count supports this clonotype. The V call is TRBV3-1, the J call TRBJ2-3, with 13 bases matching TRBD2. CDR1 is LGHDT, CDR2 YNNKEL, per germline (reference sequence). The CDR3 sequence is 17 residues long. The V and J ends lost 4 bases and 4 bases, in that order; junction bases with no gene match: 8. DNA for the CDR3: TGTGCCAGCAGCCCTAGGACTAGCGGGAGTTTCGCAGATACGCAGTATTTT. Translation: CASSPRTSGSFADTQYF.